Listed below are T cell receptor beta chains from one sample, sequenced in a study of T cells in Graves' hyperthyroidism and ophthalmopathy. TCRdb ran MiXCR on the multiplex PCR reads and lists one entry per CDR3 protein. The sample lists about 600,000 distinct CDR3 sequences, 16% seen once, with approximately 3.5% in the top ten. The specimen sequenced was blood. The receptors here all came from a woman aged 40-49 years with Graves' ophthalmopathy. CDR3s include the opening cysteine and the closing phenylalanine or tryptophan. Each record gives: clone size, J gene, D gene, CDR3 length, V gene, CDR3 protein, CDR3 DNA. The D gene is left open where the match is weak. Size tells how often a clone was seen (once, few, many) or the class of an expanded clone, and some rows leave it out.

clone size: many
J gene: TRBJ2-1
D gene: TRBD2
CDR3 length: 17
V gene: TRBV20-1
CDR3 protein: CSASKKPGLAVYNEQFF
CDR3 DNA: TGCAGTGCTAGCAAAAAGCCGGGACTAGCGGTTTACAATGAGCAGTTCTTC

clone size: NA
J gene: TRBJ2-3
D gene: TRBD2
CDR3 length: 17
V gene: TRBV7-2
CDR3 protein: CASSSQLGGIPTDTQYF
CDR3 DNA: TGTGCCAGCAGCTCCCAACTGGGAGGGATACCCACAGATACGCAGTATTTT

clone size: many
J gene: TRBJ1-1
D gene: TRBD1
CDR3 length: 13
V gene: TRBV5-1
CDR3 protein: CASSSGQTDEAFF
CDR3 DNA: TGCGCCAGCAGCTCGGGACAGACCGATGAAGCTTTCTTT

clone size: many
J gene: TRBJ2-2
D gene: NA
CDR3 length: 13
V gene: TRBV24-1
CDR3 protein: CATGRGGTGELFF
CDR3 DNA: TGTGCCACCGGGAGGGGGGGCACCGGGGAGCTGTTTTTT

clone size: NA
J gene: TRBJ2-4
D gene: TRBD1
CDR3 length: 20
V gene: TRBV11-2
CDR3 protein: CASSLPRGTGPILAKNIQYF
CDR3 DNA: TGTGCCAGCAGCTTACCGCGGGGGACAGGGCCCATCCTAGCCAAAAACATTCAGTACTTC

clone size: NA
J gene: TRBJ2-1
D gene: NA
CDR3 length: 14
V gene: TRBV3-1
CDR3 protein: CASSQALPGNEQFF
CDR3 DNA: TGTGCCAGCAGCCAAGCTCTCCCTGGCAATGAGCAGTTCTTC

clone size: few
J gene: TRBJ1-6
D gene: TRBD1
CDR3 length: 15
V gene: TRBV7-9
CDR3 protein: CASSPGQGQGSPLHF
CDR3 DNA: TGTGCCAGCAGCCCCGGACAGGGGCAGGGTTCACCCCTCCACTTT

clone size: few
J gene: TRBJ1-5
D gene: NA
CDR3 length: 15
V gene: TRBV6-1
CDR3 protein: CASSGAGTGNQPQHF
CDR3 DNA: TGTGCCAGCAGTGGAGCCGGGACGGGCAATCAGCCCCAGCATTTT

clone size: NA
J gene: TRBJ2-1
D gene: NA
CDR3 length: 16
V gene: TRBV19
CDR3 protein: CASSPDPGPSYNEQFF
CDR3 DNA: TGTGCCAGTAGTCCCGACCCGGGACCCTCCTACAATGAGCAGTTCTTC

clone size: NA
J gene: TRBJ2-1
D gene: TRBD2
CDR3 length: 15
V gene: TRBV28
CDR3 protein: CASSPGGGLKNEQFF
CDR3 DNA: TGTGCCAGCAGTCCGGGGGGGGGACTGAAGAATGAGCAGTTCTTC

clone size: few
J gene: TRBJ2-7
D gene: NA
CDR3 length: 13
V gene: TRBV18
CDR3 protein: CASSPQEFYEQYF
CDR3 DNA: TGTGCCAGCTCACCGCAGGAGTTCTACGAGCAGTACTTC

clone size: NA
J gene: TRBJ1-5
D gene: TRBD1
CDR3 length: 15
V gene: TRBV19
CDR3 protein: CASSVQQGAGQPQHF
CDR3 DNA: TGTGCCAGTAGTGTGCAACAGGGGGCCGGGCAGCCCCAGCATTTT

clone size: many
J gene: TRBJ2-1
D gene: NA
CDR3 length: 12
V gene: TRBV10-3
CDR3 protein: CAISEGLGEQFF
CDR3 DNA: TGTGCCATCAGTGAGGGTTTAGGTGAGCAGTTCTTC

clone size: many
J gene: TRBJ1-2
D gene: NA
CDR3 length: 15
V gene: TRBV6-1
CDR3 protein: CASSSQGGYNYGYTF
CDR3 DNA: TGTGCCAGCAGTTCCCAGGGAGGGTATAACTATGGCTACACCTTC